Presented here are 9 T cell receptor beta chains from one specimen sequenced in a study of graft-versus-host responses after intestinal transplantation. Sequenced by immunoSEQ multiplex PCR; TCRdb stores in-frame clones only, minus some. The sample lists 30,000 to 45,000 clones, roughly 80% occurring once. The specimen was PBMCs, collected roughly 1,000 days after transplant. The receptors originated from a human patient who received an intestinal transplant, so some T cells may come from the graft donor.

This clone was seen only once. The rearrangement joins TRBV20-1 to TRBJ2-7; no reliable D call. Germline CDR1 reads DFQATT; CDR2 reads SNEGSKA (reference sequence). The CDR3 extends over 11 amino acids. Trimming pared 8 bases from V and 7 bases from J, leaving 15 bases between. CDR3 bases: TGCAGTTCAACATCACTTTGGGAGCAGTACTTC. Translating it yields CSSTSLWEQYF.

The table lists this clone with a count of one. The chain uses TRBV28 and TRBJ2-5; D unclear. This CDR3 has 15 residues. The germline V gene has CDR1 MDHEN and CDR2 SYDVKM. Trimming took off 10 bases at V and 5 bases at J, with 23 bases between the two ends. The CDR3 region has the DNA TGTGCCATCCCAGCCTTTTGGGGTGGTCGGGAGACCCAGTACTTC. It encodes CAIPAFWGGRETQYF. Full variable domain (rest looked up from reference TRBV28 and TRBJ2-5): DVKVTQSSRYLVKRTGEKVFLECVQDMDHENMFWYRQDPGLGLRLIYFSYDVKMKEKGDIPEGYSVSREKKERFSLILESASTNQTSMYLCAIPAFWGGRETQYFGPGTRLLVL.

This chain uses TRBV27 with TRBJ2-3; unclear D gene. Germline V lookup: CDR1 MNHEY, CDR2 SMNVEV (reference sequence). Trimming removed 6 bases from V and 0 bases from J, with 7 bases in between. The length of the CDR3 is 13 residues. CDR3 in DNA: TGTGCCAGCAGGGCCGACAGCACAGATACGCAGTATTTT. Translating gives CASRADSTDTQYF.

This clone was observed once. The chain uses TRBV28 and TRBJ1-2; D is unclear. The V gene's germline CDR1 is MDHEN and CDR2 SYDVKM. The CDR3 runs 16 residues. Deletions cut 6 bases from V and 0 bases from J, with 17 bases between. CDR3 coding DNA: TGTGCCAGCAGCCCATTTTCCCAATCACCTAACTATGGCTACACCTTC. Protein sequence: CASSPFSQSPNYGYTF.

The J gene is TRBJ1-4, the V gene TRBV28, with no clear D. Trimming removed 6 bases at V and 1 base at J, with 12 bases between. The CDR3 totals 15 residues. From germline, CDR1 is MDHEN and CDR2 SYDVKM. CDR3 DNA: TGTGCCAGCAGCCCAGCGGGGAGAACTAATGAAAAACTGTTTTTT. It yields the protein CASSPAGRTNEKLFF. Full variable domain (remainder filled in from reference TRBV28 and TRBJ1-4): DVKVTQSSRYLVKRTGEKVFLECVQDMDHENMFWYRQDPGLGLRLIYFSYDVKMKEKGDIPEGYSVSREKKERFSLILESASTNQTSMYLCASSPAGRTNEKLFFGSGTQLSVL.

This chain joins TRBV6-1 and TRBJ1-5, with 11 bases aligning to TRBD1. V lost 6 bases, J lost 7 bases, and 8 bases stayed unmatched. The CDR3 runs to 15 residues. CDR1 is MNHNS, CDR2 SASEGT, per germline. The CDR3 spells CASSHPGTGGQPQHF. The DNA of the CDR3 is TGTGCCAGCAGCCACCCCGGGACAGGGGGGCAGCCCCAGCATTTT.

CDR3 nucleotide sequence: TGTGCCAGCAGCTTAACGACAGGGGGGACCCAGTACTTC. The encoded protein is CASSLTTGGTQYF. This rearrangement joins TRBV11-3 to TRBJ2-5; 9 positions match TRBD1. The CDR3 length is 13 residues. Germline assignment: CDR1 SGHNT and CDR2 YENEEA. The V and J ends lost 2 bases and 7 bases, in that order; junction bases with no gene match: 2.

The genes are TRBV6-1 and TRBJ2-7, with 9 bases aligning to TRBD1. Trimming at V came to 2 bases and at J to 6 bases, leaving 8 bases not matched to a gene. Per germline, CDR1 MNHNS and CDR2 SASEGT. The CDR3 has 15 residues. In nucleotides, the CDR3 is TGTGCCAGCAGTGAATTCCCGGGACAGGGCGCCGAGCAGTACTTC. This encodes CASSEFPGQGAEQYF.

This clone was counted once. This chain uses TRBV28 with TRBJ2-5, with 9 bases fitting TRBD2. The assigned J gene may be wrong: the sequence end matches TRBJ2-7 better. The CDR3 runs to 14 residues. In germline, CDR1 is MDHEN, CDR2 SYDVKM. DNA of the CDR3: TGTGCCAGCAGAGGTAGCGGGAGCTCCTACGAGCAGTACTTC. This gives the protein CASRGSGSSYEQYF.